The 16 T cell receptor beta chains in this list originate from one sample, sequenced in a study of blood T cell repertoires in COVID-19. Data came from immunoSEQ multiplex PCR; TCRdb stores just in-frame clones and leaves some out. The repertoire holds hundreds of thousands of clones, with about 86% as singletons. The material sequenced was peripheral blood. Receptors were obtained from a man older than 75 with acute or convalescent COVID-19.

This clone was counted a single time. This chain joins TRBV5-4 and TRBJ2-3, with 7 bases fitting TRBD1. The CDR3 contains 14 residues. The V gene's germline CDR1 is SGHNT and CDR2 YYREEE (reference sequence). J was trimmed by 2 bases and V by 4 bases; bases with no gene match: 4. CDR3 bases: TGTGCCAGCAGCCCGGGACAGCTCACAGATACGCAGTATTTT. Translating gives CASSPGQLTDTQYF. Full variable domain (rest looked up from reference TRBV5-4 and TRBJ2-3): ETGVTQSPTHLIKTRGQQVTLRCSSQSGHNTVSWYQQALGQGPQFIFQYYREEENGRGNFPPRFSGLQFPNYSSELNVNALELDDSALYLCASSPGQLTDTQYFGPGTRLTVL.

This sequence joins TRBV28 and TRBJ2-7; 11 nucleotides line up with TRBD2. The CDR3 consists of 15 residues. Germline V gene sequence: CDR1 MDHEN, CDR2 SYDVKM. With 5 bases clipped from V and 3 bases from J, the junction kept 6 bases outside the gene matches. CDR3 protein: CASSATGLAVYEQYF. CDR3 nucleotides: TGTGCCAGCAGTGCCACGGGACTAGCGGTCTACGAGCAGTACTTC.

This clone was recorded once. Other DNA sequences in the sample encode the same CDR3. V gene TRBV28 combines with J gene TRBJ1-1; TRBD1 aligns across 7 bases. The J segment lost 1 base and the V segment lost 6 bases, leaving 2 bases of the junction unmatched. The CDR3 covers 13 residues. Germline V gene data show CDR1 as MDHEN and CDR2 as SYDVKM. The DNA for the CDR3 is TGTGCCAGCAGGAGACAGGGGAACACTGAAGCTTTCTTT. Translating it yields CASRRQGNTEAFF.

J is TRBJ2-7 and V is TRBV2; D tentatively reads TRBD1 or TRBD2 (9 bases each). The V end was cut by 7 bases, the J end by 6 bases, with 31 bases between. This CDR3 is built from 18 residues. The germline V gene encodes CDR1 SNHLY and CDR2 FYNNEI. CDR3 sequence reads: CASTRRGTGLAGAAEQYF. The CDR3 DNA follows: TGTGCCAGCACCCGTAGGGGGACAGGGTTAGCGGGAGCAGCCGAGCAGTACTTC.

In this sample, this clone turned up once. The genes are TRBV4-2 and TRBJ1-2; no definite D call. Per germline, CDR1 LGHNA and CDR2 YNFKEQ. The length of the CDR3 is 14 residues. Trimming cost V 0 bases and J 8 bases, with 13 bases left between them. The CDR3, as DNA: TGTGCCAGCAGCCAAGAATCTAGAGGGCTAGGCTACACCTTC. The encoded protein is CASSQESRGLGYTF.

A few counts support this clone. CDR3 in amino acids: CSASPDRGLYEQYF. CDR3 bases: TGCAGCGCCTCCCCGGACAGGGGGCTCTACGAGCAGTACTTC. The chain has TRBV29-1 and TRBJ2-7, with 11 positions matching TRBD1. V lost 7 bases and J lost 3; bases outside the gene matches: 8. CDR3 length: 14 amino acids. In germline, CDR1 is SQVTM, CDR2 ANQGSEA.

The rearrangement uses TRBV18 and TRBJ1-5; D is undetermined. The CDR3 has 15 residues. Trimming shortened V by 2 bases and J by 0 bases, and 8 bases separated the two germline ends. Germline assignment: CDR1 KGHSH and CDR2 LQKENI. Here the CDR3 DNA reads TGTGCCAGCTCACCAGGGCTTAATAGCAATCAGCCCCAGCATTTT. It yields the protein CASSPGLNSNQPQHF.

The rearrangement joins TRBV5-1 to TRBJ2-2; D perhaps matches TRBD1 (6 bases). Germline values: CDR1 SGHRS, CDR2 YFSETQ. The CDR3 has 15 amino acids. Trimming cost V 0 bases and J 1 base, with 7 bases left between them. This CDR3 is CASSLDRVNTGELFF. CDR3 DNA sequence: TGCGCCAGCAGCTTGGACAGGGTGAACACCGGGGAGCTGTTTTTT. The variable domain in full, with the rest retrieved from reference TRBV5-1 and TRBJ2-2, is KAGVTQTPRYLIKTRGQQVTLSCSPISGHRSVSWYQQTPGQGLQFLFEYFSETQRNKGNFPGRFSGRQFSNSRSEMNVSTLELGDSALYLCASSLDRVNTGELFFGEGSRLTVL.

This clone has a handful of counts. The rearrangement joins TRBV20-1 to TRBJ1-1, with 11 nucleotides matching TRBD1. Trimming cost V 3 bases and J 2 bases; bases outside gene matches: 5. The CDR3 loop spans 15 amino acids. Germline values: CDR1 DFQATT, CDR2 SNEGSKA (reference sequence). The CDR3 is CSASGTGGFNTEAFF. The CDR3 DNA reads as TGCAGTGCTAGTGGGACAGGGGGTTTCAACACTGAAGCTTTCTTT.

The chain combines TRBV7-9 with TRBJ1-3; 7 bases line up with TRBD1. The trim removed 5 bases at V and 0 bases at J, leaving 13 bases unmatched. Germline V lookup: CDR1 SEHNR, CDR2 FQNEAQ (reference sequence). This CDR3 contains 18 residues. The CDR3 reads CASSVPGQLLHSGNTIYF. CDR3 DNA: TGTGCCAGCAGCGTTCCGGGACAGCTATTACACTCTGGAAACACCATATATTTT.

The chain uses TRBV10-3 and TRBJ2-7, with 8 bases matching TRBD1. The CDR3 runs 14 residues. The germline V gene encodes CDR1 ENHRY and CDR2 SYGVKD. V dropped 2 bases and J dropped 1; count of bases not matched to a gene: 1. Here the CDR3 DNA reads TGTGCCATCAGTGAGGGACAGGGATCCTACGAGCAGTACTTC. The encoded protein is CAISEGQGSYEQYF.

This clone is a singleton in its sample. The chain is built from TRBV19 and TRBJ2-1; D is perhaps TRBD1 (6 bases). There are 15 residues in the CDR3. Germline V gene sequence: CDR1 LNHDA, CDR2 SQIVND (reference sequence). The V gene lost 3 bases and the J gene lost 8 bases, with 17 bases spanning the gap. The CDR3 bases are TGTGCCAGTAGTATGGCTCTTCGAGGGGGACATGAGCAGTTCTTC. This translates into CASSMALRGGHEQFF.

The chain carries TRBV9 and TRBJ2-7; tentative D call: TRBD1 (5 bases). This CDR3 has 15 amino acids. Trimming took 0 bases from V and 3 from J, leaving 13 bases between them. Germline V gene sequence: CDR1 SGDLS, CDR2 YYNGEE. The CDR3 protein is CASSVGEQGIYEQYF. In nucleotides, the CDR3 is TGTGCCAGCAGCGTAGGAGAGCAGGGCATCTACGAGCAGTACTTC.

The rearrangement links TRBV24-1 to TRBJ2-1, with TRBD1 matching over 8 bases. The CDR3 is 16 residues long. V lost 1 base, J lost 7 bases, and 8 bases stayed unmatched. Germline V lookup: CDR1 KGHDR, CDR2 SFDVKD. This chain's CDR3 is CATSDFSRQGANEQFF. The CDR3, as DNA: TGTGCCACCAGTGATTTTAGTAGGCAGGGGGCAAATGAGCAGTTCTTC.

A single count supports this clone. This chain joins TRBV4-2 and TRBJ2-1; 8 positions agree with TRBD1. Germline V CDR1 and CDR2: LGHNA, YNFKEQ. The CDR3 consists of 19 residues. Trimming at V came to 0 bases and at J to 6 bases, leaving 16 bases not matched to a gene. This CDR3 is CASSQDIPTPRGPSNEQFF. The CDR3 coding sequence is TGTGCCAGCAGCCAAGATATCCCCACCCCCAGGGGGCCCTCCAATGAGCAGTTCTTC.

This clone showed up just once. J is TRBJ2-3 and V is TRBV9, with TRBD2 as a possible D gene (6 bases). Germline V gene sequence: CDR1 SGDLS, CDR2 YYNGEE. Trimming shortened V by 0 bases and J by 3 bases, and 11 bases separated the two germline ends. The CDR3 has 15 amino acids. CDR3 residues: CASSVGAGPTDTQYF. In nucleotides, the CDR3 is TGTGCCAGCAGCGTAGGGGCGGGGCCAACAGATACGCAGTATTTT.